The 26 T cell receptor beta chains below all came from one sample that was sequenced in a study of cytomegalovirus exposure and HLA in healthy donors (TCRdb year 2017). Library generation was performed with the immunoSEQ multiplex PCR assay. The multiplex PCR relied on a mix of 60 forward primers for TCR Vbeta segments and 13 reverse primers for TCR Jbeta segments. This is the immuneACCESS table as TCRdb keeps it, with only in-frame sequences that have V and J called. A part of the clones is gone; compared with another copy, unresolved V genes explain less than half, and the rest is unexplained. The sample profile shows around 190,000 clones; about four fifths of them were found once. The top ten constitute about 3% of the sample. The specimen sequenced was PBMCs. The receptors originated from a female donor in good health and CMV-seronegative.

The rearrangement uses TRBV6-6 and TRBJ1-4; D is unresolved. The CDR3 is 13 residues long. The V end lost 5 bases, the J end lost 6 bases, and 10 bases lay between the germline ends. In germline, CDR1 is MNHNY, CDR2 SVGAGI (reference sequence). CDR3 region: CASSTSVYEKLFF. As DNA, the CDR3 is TGTGCCAGCAGTACCTCGGTTTATGAAAAACTGTTTTTT.

The rearrangement uses TRBV7-2 and TRBJ1-1, with D perhaps TRBD1 (5 bases). CDR1 is SGHTA and CDR2 is FQGNSA in the germline V gene. V was pared by 3 bases and J by 8 bases, with 13 bases between. CDR3 length: 13 amino acids. The CDR3 bases are TGTGCCAGCAGCTTGGGATGGGGCGGCGAAGCTTTCTTT. This codes for CASSLGWGGEAFF.

Notes on this clone: Sequence at one end of the junction differs from germline and may be a read error. This chain links TRBV9 with TRBJ2-5; possible D gene TRBD2, 6 bases. This CDR3 is 13 amino acids long. Germline assignment: CDR1 SGDLS and CDR2 YYNGEE. CDR3 protein: CVSSAGSQETQYF. CDR3 in DNA: TGTGTCAGCAGCGCGGGGAGTCAAGAGACCCAGTACTTC.

The genes are TRBV7-2 and TRBJ1-2, with unresolved D. Trimming took off 6 bases at V and 3 bases at J, with 11 bases between the two ends. The CDR3 has 13 amino acids. CDR1 is SGHTA, CDR2 FQGNSA, per germline. CDR3 sequence: CASSSVLYYGYTF. Here the CDR3 DNA reads TGTGCCAGCAGTTCGGTACTGTACTATGGCTACACCTTC. Complete variable domain (other parts from reference TRBV7-2 and TRBJ1-2): GAGVSQSPSNKVTEKGKDVELRCDPISGHTALYWYRQSLGQGLEFLIYFQGNSAPDKSGLPSDRFSAERTGGSVSTLTIQRTQQEDSAVYLCASSSVLYYGYTFGSGTRLTVV.

This clone showed up just a few times. V is TRBV19 and J is TRBJ1-3; D might be TRBD1 (5 bases). The CDR3 covers 16 residues. The germline gives CDR1 LNHDA, CDR2 SQIVND (reference sequence). V was shortened by 3 bases and J by 2 bases, with 14 bases between the two germline ends. CDR3 DNA: TGTGCCAGTAGTATCCACAAGGCGACAGCTGGAAACACCATATATTTT. Its translation: CASSIHKATAGNTIYF.

This clone was found once. The gene calls are TRBV7-6 and TRBJ2-1; the D gene is possibly TRBD2 (5 bases). Germline loops: CDR1 SGHVS, CDR2 FNYEAQ. The CDR3 totals 16 residues. Trimming took 5 bases from V and 0 from J, leaving 14 bases between them. CDR3 sequence: CASSPTMGSSYNEQFF. As DNA, the CDR3 is TGTGCCAGCAGCCCCACTATGGGGAGCTCCTACAATGAGCAGTTCTTC.

This clone has only a few counts. This rearrangement joins TRBV12-5 to TRBJ1-3; D unclear. V lost 2 bases and J lost 7, with 6 bases in between. Germline CDR1 LGHNT, CDR2 FRNRAP. CDR3 size: 12 residues. The CDR3 reads CASGLIPNTIYF. The CDR3, as DNA: TGTGCTAGTGGTTTGATCCCTAACACCATATATTTT.

The chain employs TRBV29-1 and TRBJ1-2; TRBD1 might be the D (5 bases). Per germline, CDR1 SQVTM and CDR2 ANQGSEA. CDR3 length: 12 residues. CDR3 coding DNA: TGCACGACCTGGGGGGGAGCCTATGGCTACACCTTC. Protein product: CTTWGGAYGYTF.

The V call is TRBV5-1, the J call TRBJ1-4; D may be TRBD1 (6 bases). The CDR3 has 14 residues. V shed 3 bases and J shed 3 bases, with 9 bases lying between them. The germline V gene has CDR1 SGHRS and CDR2 YFSETQ. CDR3 DNA sequence: TGCGCCAGCAGCTCACAGGGCTCTAATGAAAAACTGTTTTTT. Translating gives CASSSQGSNEKLFF.

V usage is TRBV25-1 and J usage is TRBJ2-5; 9 nucleotides line up with TRBD2. CDR3 size: 14 residues. V shed 4 bases and J 2 bases; nucleotides not matched to a gene: 2. Germline-derived CDR1 and CDR2 are MGHDK and SYGVNS. CDR3 loop: CASSGLAAQETQYF. The CDR3, as DNA: TGTGCCAGCAGTGGACTAGCGGCACAAGAGACCCAGTACTTC.

The V call is TRBV27, the J call TRBJ1-6; possibly TRBD1 for D (5 bases). Germline V gene lookup returns CDR1 MNHEY and CDR2 SMNVEV (reference sequence). The V end was cut by 5 bases, the J end by 5 bases, with 25 bases between. The CDR3 length is 19 residues. CDR3 DNA sequence: TGTGCCAGCAGTCCCATCGGGGGACCAAGGTTTTTGGATAATTCACCCCTCCACTTT. It encodes CASSPIGGPRFLDNSPLHF.

The chain carries TRBV7-2 and TRBJ1-1, with D uncertain. The V end was cut by 0 bases, the J end by 12 bases, with 11 bases between. Germline V gene data show CDR1 as SGHTA and CDR2 as FQGNSA. This CDR3 contains 12 residues. In DNA form, the CDR3 reads TGTGCCAGCAGCTTAGCTCGGGGAAGGCCTTTCTTT. The encoded protein is CASSLARGRPFF.

This rearrangement joins TRBV5-8 to TRBJ1-2; 11 bases are shared with TRBD1. This CDR3 is 14 amino acids long. The germline CDR1 and CDR2 sequences are SGHTS and YDEGEE. V shed 3 bases and J 8 bases; nucleotides not matched to a gene: 6. The CDR3 loop is CASSSDRGLRGYTF. CDR3 bases: TGTGCCAGCAGCTCGGACAGGGGGCTGAGGGGCTACACCTTC.

The chain links TRBV5-6 to TRBJ2-1; D remains unclear. V was shortened by 2 bases and J by 0 bases, with 9 bases between the two germline ends. This CDR3 spans 15 amino acids. The germline gives CDR1 SGHDT, CDR2 YYEEEE. The CDR3 DNA reads as TGTGCCAGCAGCTTACCAAGGAGCTCCTACAATGAGCAGTTCTTC. It specifies CASSLPRSSYNEQFF.

The rearrangement uses TRBV7-9 and TRBJ2-7, with D possibly matching TRBD2 (5 bases). Trimming removed 1 base at V and 6 bases at J, with 7 bases between. The CDR3 sequence is 12 residues long. Per the germline V gene, CDR1 is SEHNR and CDR2 is FQNEAQ (reference sequence). The CDR3 region has the DNA TGTGCCAGCAGCTTAGTCGAGGGCGAGCAGTACTTC. Amino acids: CASSLVEGEQYF.

The J gene is TRBJ2-7, the V gene TRBV7-8; 10 positions agree with TRBD2. The CDR3 consists of 14 residues. Germline CDR1 is SGHVS and CDR2 is FQNEAQ. V dropped 5 bases and J dropped 1; count of bases not matched to a gene: 2. Here the CDR3 reads CASSQREGSYEQYF. Here the CDR3 DNA reads TGTGCCAGCAGCCAGCGGGAGGGTTCCTACGAGCAGTACTTC.

This clone appeared once. This sequence joins TRBV5-1 and TRBJ2-7; the D gene is possibly TRBD2 (6 bases). Germline V gene lookup returns CDR1 SGHRS and CDR2 YFSETQ. Trimming removed 0 bases from V and 6 bases from J, with 7 bases in between. This CDR3 contains 12 residues. The CDR3 sequence is CASSLVGGEQYF. In nucleotides, the CDR3 is TGCGCCAGCAGCTTGGTGGGGGGCGAGCAGTACTTC.

The chain employs TRBV4-1 and TRBJ1-5; possibly TRBD1 for D (5 bases). The germline V gene encodes CDR1 MGHRA and CDR2 YSYEKL. The V end was cut by 1 base, the J end by 11 bases, with 12 bases between. The CDR3 is 13 residues long. CDR3 in amino acids: CASSQVGDLAQHF. In nucleotides, the CDR3 is TGCGCCAGCAGCCAAGTGGGGGACTTAGCCCAGCATTTT.

The CDR3 loop is CASYEPGDRVSYGYTF. CDR3 coding DNA: TGTGCCAGCTACGAACCGGGGGACAGGGTTAGCTATGGCTACACCTTC. This chain joins TRBV19 and TRBJ1-2; 9 positions match TRBD1. Germline V CDR1 and CDR2: LNHDA, SQIVND (reference sequence). The CDR3 runs to 16 residues. Losses at the gene ends were 9 bases for V and 4 bases for J; bases not matched to a gene: 15.

This chain joins TRBV9 and TRBJ2-3; the match to TRBD2 covers 9 bases. The CDR3 runs to 15 residues. Trimming at V came to 0 bases and at J to 4 bases, leaving 3 bases not matched to a gene. CDR1 and CDR2 from the germline V gene are SGDLS and YYNGEE. DNA for the CDR3: TGTGCCAGCAGCGTAGGCGGGGGGGCGTCAGATACGCAGTATTTT. This sequence encodes CASSVGGGASDTQYF. Together with reference TRBV9 and TRBJ2-3, the CDR3 gives the full variable domain: DSGVTQTPKHLITATGQRVTLRCSPRSGDLSVYWYQQSLDQGLQFLIQYYNGEERAKGNILERFSAQQFPDLHSELNLSSLELGDSALYFCASSVGGGASDTQYFGPGTRLTVL.

A few counts support this clone. V gene TRBV5-1 combines with J gene TRBJ2-7; perhaps TRBD1 as D (6 bases). The CDR3 extends over 15 amino acids. The V end was cut by 0 bases, the J end by 3 bases, with 13 bases between. Germline lookup yields CDR1 SGHRS and CDR2 YFSETQ. The CDR3 region is CASSLGPGESYEQYF. As DNA, the CDR3 is TGCGCCAGCAGCTTGGGTCCAGGGGAGAGCTACGAGCAGTACTTC.

A single count supports this clone. In DNA form, the CDR3 reads TGTGCCAGCAGCTCCGACAGGAACTCCTACGAGCAGTACTTC. This gives the protein CASSSDRNSYEQYF. The rearrangement joins TRBV27 to TRBJ2-7; a weak D match, TRBD1 (6 bases). V was clipped by 6 bases and J by 0 bases, with 12 bases between them. This CDR3 comprises 14 residues. Germline CDR1 is MNHEY and CDR2 is SMNVEV (reference sequence).

The chain carries TRBV10-2 and TRBJ2-5, with 9 positions matching TRBD1. This CDR3 is built from 15 residues. With V trimmed by 0 bases and J by 5 bases, 4 bases remained unmatched. Germline assignment: CDR1 WSHSY and CDR2 SAAADI. The CDR3 nucleotides read TGCGCCAGCAGTGAGTCAGGTGGGACAGGGGAGACCCAGTACTTC. Translation gives CASSESGGTGETQYF.

The chain combines TRBV7-9 with TRBJ2-2; 8 bases fit TRBD2. J was trimmed by 5 bases and V by 3 bases; bases with no gene match: 8. Germline V lookup: CDR1 SEHNR, CDR2 FQNEAQ (reference sequence). The CDR3 consists of 16 residues. Written as DNA, the CDR3 is TGTGCCAGCAGCTTGGTCGGGGGGGTACAGACCGGGGAGCTGTTTTTT. Amino acids: CASSLVGGVQTGELFF.

The CDR3 is CASSYGSNQPQHF. The CDR3 nucleotides are TGTGCCAGCAGCTACGGTAGCAATCAGCCCCAGCATTTT. The gene calls are TRBV7-9 and TRBJ1-5; no clear D gene. Looked up from germline, CDR1 is SEHNR and CDR2 is FQNEAQ (reference sequence). The CDR3 loop spans 13 amino acids. V was pared by 4 bases and J by 0 bases, with 4 bases between.

The chain joins TRBV27 to TRBJ1-4; 7 bases map to TRBD1. In germline, CDR1 is MNHEY, CDR2 SMNVEV (reference sequence). This CDR3 has 14 amino acids. Trimming cost V 1 base and J 8 bases; bases outside gene matches: 4. CDR3 region: CASSLLGGKEKLFF. DNA of the CDR3: TGTGCCAGCAGTTTATTAGGGGGCAAGGAAAAACTGTTTTTT.